This T cell receptor (beta chain) derives from a study of T cell responses to AZD1222 COVID-19 vaccine (dated by TCRdb to 2020 to 2023). Turning to the overall study: TCR sequencing was performed for about 250 trial participants, of whom about 200 were given two doses of AZD1222 and some 25 were given two doses of MenACWY control vaccine. Trial participants were enrolled by age into 18-55, 56-69 and 70-plus year subgroups, with around 140, 26 and 57 TCR-sequenced participants respectively. What the work shows at the level of the full study, not this receptor alone: After two AZD1222 doses, spike-specific TCR breadth and depth were significantly higher than at day 0 and than in MenACWY recipients. The vaccine-associated CD4 TCRs covered the entire spike protein, and the dominant responses fell in regions 160-218 and 743-854. Because no day 14 peak-response samples were available, repertoires were characterized only after the peak T cell response. Most participants were white British and females outnumbered males, and the authors suggested that clonal diversity may have been underestimated. In the small 56-69-year group, the increase in depth fell short of significance, most likely because of low power. Epitopes outside the regions mutated in the B.1.351 and B.1.1.7 variants were reportedly recognized by nearly half of the unique spike-specific TCRs. Conclusions about previously exposed vaccinees are limited, since just a handful of AZD1222 recipients were seropositive for SARS-CoV-2 at baseline.

The germline V gene provides CDR1 SGHRS and CDR2 YFSETQ. Trimmed from V: 0 bases; trimmed from J: 3 bases; junction bases lacking a gene match: 5. Measured from the cysteine to the phenylalanine, the CDR3 is 15 residues long. This entry keeps only the CDR3 DNA: 45 bases, framed from base 1. Turning to this clone: Which antigen it targets is not known. No qualities accompany the bases; no much larger clone lies one base away.

Sample time point, as interpreted from the label and publication: about 28 days (+/-7) after the second vaccine dose. Because spike-specific TCR depth and breadth did not differ between the two schedules, AZD1222 recipients who got a second dose at roughly 4 weeks were pooled with those who got a second dose at roughly 12 weeks. Samples from vaccinated people were obtained from the UK trials COV001 and COV002, which included a single-blind randomized controlled phase 2/3 trial of AZD1222 (ChAdOx1 nCoV-19) in healthy adults. Trial participant PBMC samples were collected at day 0 and day 28 after the second dose for TCRbeta chain sequencing. The CDR3 regions of human TCRbeta chains were subjected to immunosequencing. Processing in the source paper ran as follows. Repertoire TCRs were checked for matches against a reference library of SARS-CoV-2-specific TCRs that had been generated using the MIRA antigen-specificity platform. Breadth meant the fraction of unique TCRs that were SARS-CoV-2-associated, whereas depth meant the fraction of total T cells that were SARS-CoV-2-associated. Using the MIRA data, each spike-specific TCR was mapped to the spike region that the TCR reacts to and placed in a CD4 or CD8 class. Log10-transformed breadth and depth values were compared by one-way ANOVA with Sidak's multiple comparisons tests. TCRdb holds this immuneACCESS table with in-frame rearrangements only. Some clones are missing; in checked studies, unresolved V genes explain under half, and the rest has no known cause. From that table come the V and J calls and clone size; the DNA was used to work out D and trimming. The sample table shows about 270,000 clones, and almost 95% are seen once. Roughly 0.6% of the sample goes to the ten largest clones.

The source was peripheral blood, collected 28 days after the second AZD1222 dose. Recombination connected TRBV5-1 to TRBJ1-2, with 7 bases aligning to TRBD1. The TCR comes from an adult who received the AZD1222 COVID-19 vaccine. The DNA sequence is TGCGCCAGCAGCTTGGTAGGGGGCGGGGACTATGGCTACACCTTC. The resulting protein is CASSLVGGGDYGYTF.